The source of this T cell receptor beta chain is a study of identical twins. With 2 bases removed from V and 4 bases from J, the gap between germline ends came to 12 bases. Germline CDR1 SGHTA, CDR2 FQGNSA. The CDR3 consists of 15 residues. Study-wide points: The study found weaker excess twin sharing in beta out-of-frame sequences.

On this clonotype: Its antigen is unknown.

Unique molecular identifiers were present on the cDNA, and a universal primer site came from template switching. TCRdb re-called the 5' RACE reads with MiXCR, one entry per CDR3 protein. The sample holds roughly 250,000 distinct CDR3 sequences, over 11% seen once. Everyone who gave samples was a healthy Caucasian. The clonotype was recovered from a woman between 18 and 29 years old in good health. Sequencing input: memory (CD45RO+) T cells sorted from blood. The V and J genes are TRBV7-2 and TRBJ2-1, with D perhaps assigned TRBD1 or TRBD2 (5 bases each). In DNA form, the CDR3 reads TGTGCCAGCAGCTTACTCGGGGCAGCATACAATGAGCAGTTCTTC. Protein: CASSLLGAAYNEQFF.